This TCR beta chain was captured by sequencing in a study of spatial heterogeneity in lung cancer. Study-level background: Alpha-chain detections were consistently fewer than beta-chain detections among the sequences. On average, each unique TCR and UMI combination appeared more than ten times in raw reads.

One entry per CDR3 protein results from TCRdb running MiXCR on the 5' RACE reads. The sample carries 50,000 to 65,000 distinct CDR3 sequences, roughly 7.5% recorded once. This clonotype was seen a few times. CDR3 length equals 13 residues. Germline V CDR1 and CDR2: SGHVS, FNYEAQ. The germline V and J ends were trimmed by 1 base and 3 bases, with 6 bases remaining between them. As to time point: sample taken at primary tumor resection. No cells were sorted before sequencing. The whole RNA sequenced was extracted from tumor, nontumor lung or frozen PBMC. This sequence was found in a female donor with early-stage non-small cell lung cancer. The V call is TRBV7-6, the J call TRBJ1-1; D not certain. Sequences were derived from PBMCs, sampled at surgery. CDR3 DNA sequence: TGTGCCAGCAGCTTAGGCATTTACACTGAAGCTTTCTTT. Protein sequence: CASSLGIYTEAFF.